This T cell receptor beta chain came from a study of blood T cell repertoires in COVID-19 (TCRdb year 2020). Some background on the complete study: Samples covering the acute and convalescent phases of COVID-19 were provided by collaborators in the United States, Italy and Spain. Samples were obtained from the ongoing ImmuneRACE study (first 160 participants) and from 1,254 subjects provided by 6 global collaborators. The material from the prospective study consisted of cDNA or gDNA derived from T cells, B-cell-depleted T cells, or PBMCs. Where available, HLA class I and class II types were obtained from metadata supplied by the sample provider rather than from assay-based typing. The repertoires were released in a freely available public database meant as a resource for research on the immune response to SARS-CoV-2. A de-identified subject ID, COVID-19 status, age in years and sex were almost always included in the sample metadata. Subjects who had been exposed to COVID-19, were actively infected with it, or had recovered from it provided the deeply sampled blood TCRbeta repertoires that made up the dataset. The investigation overall reported the following: The amount of clinical and demographic metadata varied by source and participant and was provided uncurated.

As for this clone: Its antigen has not been determined. Base qualities are not at hand, and no much larger clone is one base apart.

Samples from volunteer blood donors who had recovered from COVID-19 were contributed by a second Seattle source. Each collaborating institution followed its own protocols to collect whole blood in K2EDTA tubes. For TCRbeta analysis, collaborators shipped samples in one of three forms: frozen whole blood, isolated PBMCs, or DNA extracted from either of those sample types. The immunoSEQ Assay, a bias-controlled multiplex PCR, was used to amplify TCRbeta CDR3 regions from genomic DNA. The source study handled its data this way. The number of nucleated cells in each sample was estimated from the amplification of reference gene primers within the assay. To quantify the absolute abundance of each unique TCRbeta CDR3 rearrangement, sequence reads were collapsed and filtered. For each sample, productive Simpson clonality was calculated as the square root of Simpson's diversity index over productive rearrangements. Not all clones reach the TCRdb copy of this immuneACCESS table, which keeps in-frame sequences only. Checked studies attribute under half of the gap to unresolved V genes and leave the rest unexplained. D and trimming come from the DNA, and the V and J calls and clone size come from that table. The sample contains roughly 250,000 clones, around nine tenths of them found a single time. The ten largest clones capture 2% to 2.5% of the sample.

Including cysteine and phenylalanine, the CDR3 has 14 amino acids. Kept here is only the CDR3 DNA, which spans 42 bases and is read in frame from base 1. Per the germline V gene (reference sequence), MNHEY is the CDR1 and SMNVEV is the CDR2. V gives up 3 bases and J gives up 4 bases, and the segment between their germline ends measures 12 bases. This chain joins TRBV27 to TRBJ1-1; tentative D gene TRBD1, with 6 bases matching. This sequence originates from a middle-aged woman who had recovered from COVID-19. Sample: peripheral blood. The base sequence is TGTGCCAGCAGTTTGCGAGGGGGGGTCACTGAAGCTTTCTTT. Protein translation: CASSLRGGVTEAFF.